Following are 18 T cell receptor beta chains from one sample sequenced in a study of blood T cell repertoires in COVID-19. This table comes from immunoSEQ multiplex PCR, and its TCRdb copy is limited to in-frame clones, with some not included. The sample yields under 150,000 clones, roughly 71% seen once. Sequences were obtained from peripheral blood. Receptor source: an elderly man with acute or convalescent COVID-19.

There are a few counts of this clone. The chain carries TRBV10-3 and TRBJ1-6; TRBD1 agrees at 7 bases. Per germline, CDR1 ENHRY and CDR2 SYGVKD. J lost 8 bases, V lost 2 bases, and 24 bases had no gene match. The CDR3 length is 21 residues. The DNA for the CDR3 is TGTGCCATCAGTGAGACTTCTCCTGCCGGACAGGTTATAACTTACCATTCACCCCTCCACTTT. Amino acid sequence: CAISETSPAGQVITYHSPLHF.

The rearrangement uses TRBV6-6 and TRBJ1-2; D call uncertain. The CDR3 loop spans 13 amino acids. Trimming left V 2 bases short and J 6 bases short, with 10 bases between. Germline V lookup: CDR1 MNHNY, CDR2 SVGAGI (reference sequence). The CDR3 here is CASSYGQLDGYTF. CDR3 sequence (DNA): TGTGCCAGCAGTTACGGGCAGCTTGATGGCTACACCTTC.

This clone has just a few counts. In DNA, the CDR3 is TGTGCCTGGAGTGTATTTCAAGGGGGGGGCAATCAGCCCCAGCATTTT. Its translation is CAWSVFQGGGNQPQHF. J is TRBJ1-5 and V is TRBV30; TRBD1 is a possible D gene (6 bases). The CDR3 totals 16 residues. CDR1 and CDR2 (germline): GTSNPN, SVGIG (reference sequence). V was clipped by 0 bases and J by 2 bases, with 14 bases between them.

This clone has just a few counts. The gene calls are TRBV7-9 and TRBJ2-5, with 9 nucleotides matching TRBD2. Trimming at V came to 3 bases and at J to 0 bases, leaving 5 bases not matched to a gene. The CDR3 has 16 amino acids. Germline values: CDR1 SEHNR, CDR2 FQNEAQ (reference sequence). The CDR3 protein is CASSLGSGGYQETQYF. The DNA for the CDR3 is TGTGCCAGCAGCTTGGGGAGCGGGGGGTACCAAGAGACCCAGTACTTC.

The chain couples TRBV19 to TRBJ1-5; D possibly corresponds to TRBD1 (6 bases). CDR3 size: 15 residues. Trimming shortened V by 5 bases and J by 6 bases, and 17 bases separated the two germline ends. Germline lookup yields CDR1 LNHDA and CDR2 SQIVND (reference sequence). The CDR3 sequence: CASSFRHREFQPQHF. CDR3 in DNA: TGTGCCAGTAGTTTCCGGCACAGGGAGTTTCAGCCCCAGCATTTT.

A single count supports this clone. The CDR3 bases are TGTGCCAGCAGCCAAGATTTTCGGGGGTACGGTGGTAATGAGCAGTTCTTC. Its protein product is CASSQDFRGYGGNEQFF. The V gene is TRBV3-1 (or the pseudogene TRBV3-2), the J gene TRBJ2-1; tentative D call: TRBD2 (6 bases). V dropped 0 bases and J dropped 7 bases, with 19 bases sitting between them. Germline V gene lookup returns CDR1 LGHDT and CDR2 YNNKEL (reference sequence). This CDR3 region has 17 residues.

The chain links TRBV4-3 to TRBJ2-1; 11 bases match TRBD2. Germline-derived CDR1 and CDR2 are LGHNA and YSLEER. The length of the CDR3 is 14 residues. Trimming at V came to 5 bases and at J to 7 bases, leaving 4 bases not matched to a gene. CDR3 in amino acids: CASSSSGGTNEQFF. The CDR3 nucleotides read TGCGCCAGCAGCTCTAGCGGGGGGACAAATGAGCAGTTCTTC.

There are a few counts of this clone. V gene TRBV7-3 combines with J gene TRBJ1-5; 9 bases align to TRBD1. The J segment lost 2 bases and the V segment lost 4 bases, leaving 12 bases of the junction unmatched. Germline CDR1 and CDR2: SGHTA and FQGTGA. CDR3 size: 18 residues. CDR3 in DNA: TGTGCCAGCAGCTCACGCGGACAGGGGTCTAAAGGCAATCAGCCCCAGCATTTT. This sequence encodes CASSSRGQGSKGNQPQHF.

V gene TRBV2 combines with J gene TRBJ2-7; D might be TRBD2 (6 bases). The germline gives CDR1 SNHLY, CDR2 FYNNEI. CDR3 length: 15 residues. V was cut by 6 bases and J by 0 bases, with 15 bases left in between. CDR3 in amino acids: CASRISRDFSYEQYF. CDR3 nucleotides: TGTGCCAGCAGGATATCCCGGGACTTCTCCTACGAGCAGTACTTC.

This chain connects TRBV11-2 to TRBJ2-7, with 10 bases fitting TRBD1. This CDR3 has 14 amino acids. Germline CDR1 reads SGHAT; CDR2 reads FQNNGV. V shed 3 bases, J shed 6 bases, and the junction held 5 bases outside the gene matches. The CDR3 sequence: CASSFDRGRFEQYF. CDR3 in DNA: TGTGCCAGCAGCTTCGACAGGGGGCGATTCGAGCAGTACTTC.

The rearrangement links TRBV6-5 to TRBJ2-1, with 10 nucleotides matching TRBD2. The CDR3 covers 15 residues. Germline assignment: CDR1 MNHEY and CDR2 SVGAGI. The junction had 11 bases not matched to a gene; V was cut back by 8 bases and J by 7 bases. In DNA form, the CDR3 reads TGTGCCAGCCAGGCACTAGCGGGGAGTTTTAATGAGCAGTTCTTC. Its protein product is CASQALAGSFNEQFF.

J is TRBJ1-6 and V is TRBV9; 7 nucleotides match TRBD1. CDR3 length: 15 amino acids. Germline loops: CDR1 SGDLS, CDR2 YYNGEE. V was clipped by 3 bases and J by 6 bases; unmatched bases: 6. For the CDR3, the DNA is TGTGCCAGCAGCGCTTGGGACAGCCTTAATTCACCCCTCCACTTT. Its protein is CASSAWDSLNSPLHF.

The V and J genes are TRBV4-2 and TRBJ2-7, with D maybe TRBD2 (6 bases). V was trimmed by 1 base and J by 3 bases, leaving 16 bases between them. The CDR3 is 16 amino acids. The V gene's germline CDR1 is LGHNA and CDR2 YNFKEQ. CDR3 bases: TGTGCCAGCAGCCAAGTTTCGACGGGAGCTAACTACGAGCAGTACTTC. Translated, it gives CASSQVSTGANYEQYF.

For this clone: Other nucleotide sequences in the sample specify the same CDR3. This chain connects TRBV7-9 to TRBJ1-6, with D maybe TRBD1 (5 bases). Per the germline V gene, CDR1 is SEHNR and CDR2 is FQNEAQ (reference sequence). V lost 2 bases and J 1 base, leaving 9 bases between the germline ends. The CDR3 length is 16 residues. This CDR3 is CASSLRRGSYNSPLHF. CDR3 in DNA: TGTGCCAGCAGCTTACGCCGGGGGTCCTATAATTCACCCCTCCACTTT.

The CDR3, as DNA: TGTGCCAGCAGTCCAGGGCTTCATTCACCCCTCCACTTT. This gives the protein CASSPGLHSPLHF. V is TRBV6-5 and J is TRBJ1-6; the D gene is possibly TRBD1 (5 bases). CDR1 is MNHEY and CDR2 is SVGAGI in the germline V gene. Deletions cut 5 bases from V and 8 bases from J, with 10 bases between. The CDR3 totals 13 residues.

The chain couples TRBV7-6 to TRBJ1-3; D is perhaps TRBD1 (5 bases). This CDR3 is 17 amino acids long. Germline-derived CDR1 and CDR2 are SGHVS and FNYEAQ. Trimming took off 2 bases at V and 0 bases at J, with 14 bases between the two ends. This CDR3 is CASSLQGLTSSGNTIYF. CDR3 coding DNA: TGTGCCAGCAGCTTACAGGGTCTTACATCCTCTGGAAACACCATATATTTT.

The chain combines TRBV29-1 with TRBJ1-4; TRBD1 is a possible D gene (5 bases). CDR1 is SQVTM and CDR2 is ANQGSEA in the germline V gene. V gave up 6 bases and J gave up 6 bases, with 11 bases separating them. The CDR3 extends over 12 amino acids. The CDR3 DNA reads TGCAGCGTGAGAACGGGGGATGAAAAACTGTTTTTT. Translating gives CSVRTGDEKLFF.

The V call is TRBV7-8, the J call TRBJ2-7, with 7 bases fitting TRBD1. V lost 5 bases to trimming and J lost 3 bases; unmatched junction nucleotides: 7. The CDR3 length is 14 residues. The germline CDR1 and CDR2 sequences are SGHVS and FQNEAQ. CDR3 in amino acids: CASSHRDSNYEQYF. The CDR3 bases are TGTGCCAGCAGCCACCGGGACAGTAACTACGAGCAGTACTTC.